This is a list of T cell receptor beta chains from one sample in a study of glioma-infiltrating T cells. MiXCR, run by TCRdb on the multiplex PCR reads, gives a single entry per CDR3 protein. This table holds 160,000 or so distinct CDR3 sequences, roughly 45% found once. Sequencing was carried out using glioma tissue, nonneoplastic brain tissue, or PBMCs (not recorded which). These receptors were collected from a human donor with low-grade glioma or glioblastoma, undergoing nonglioma brain surgery, or in good health (not recorded which). The CDR3 runs from the conserved cysteine through the conserved F or W. D genes are given only for firm matches. The size entry is marked missing in some rows and otherwise reads once, few, many or a size class.

D: TRBD1
V: TRBV19
size: few
J: TRBJ1-1
DNA: TGTGCCAGTAGTACGGACAGGGGCACTGAAGCTTTCTTT
CDR3: CASSTDRGTEAFF

D: TRBD2
V: TRBV15
size: many
J: TRBJ2-3
DNA: TGTGCCACCAGCAGAGAGATCTTAGCGGGAGAGGCAGATACGCAGTATTTT
CDR3: CATSREILAGEADTQYF

D: .
V: TRBV19
size: many
J: TRBJ1-4
DNA: TGTGCCAGTAGTATAAGGACATCAACTAATGAAAAACTGTTTTTT
CDR3: CASSIRTSTNEKLFF

D: TRBD2
V: TRBV5-1
size: few
J: TRBJ2-7
DNA: TGCGCCAGCAGCTTGTCGGGAGGGCCGTACGAGCAGTACTTC
CDR3: CASSLSGGPYEQYF

D: .
V: TRBV12-5
size: .
J: TRBJ1-3
DNA: TGTGCTAGTGGCTCCGGGCCTAGGGGCTCTGGAAACACCATATATTTT
CDR3: CASGSGPRGSGNTIYF

D: TRBD1
V: TRBV6-1
size: many
J: TRBJ2-3
DNA: TGTGCCAGCAGGCCGGGACAGCATTTCACAGATACGCAGTATTTT
CDR3: CASRPGQHFTDTQYF

D: TRBD2
V: TRBV2
size: many
J: TRBJ2-1
DNA: TGTGCCAGCAGTGACTTGGGACTAGCGGGAGGGGATGAGCAGTTCTTC
CDR3: CASSDLGLAGGDEQFF

D: .
V: TRBV20-1
size: many
J: TRBJ2-7
DNA: TGCAGTGCTCCAAACACACAGGGCAAGGAGCAGTACTTC
CDR3: CSAPNTQGKEQYF

D: TRBD1
V: TRBV6-1
size: many
J: TRBJ2-7
DNA: TGTGCCAGCAGTGAAACGGGAACAGGGGGCTACGAGCAGTACTTC
CDR3: CASSETGTGGYEQYF

D: TRBD1
V: TRBV7-8
size: many
J: TRBJ1-5
DNA: TGTGCCAGCAGCTCAACAGGGGACCAGCCCCAGCATTTT
CDR3: CASSSTGDQPQHF

D: .
V: TRBV20-1
size: many
J: TRBJ2-7
DNA: TGCAGTGCTAGCGATAGCGCAAGTTTCAGCTCCTACGAGCAGTACTTC
CDR3: CSASDSASFSSYEQYF

D: TRBD1
V: TRBV6-6
size: .
J: TRBJ2-3
DNA: TGTGCCAGCAGTTACTCTTGGACAGGCGCATATACGCAGTATTTT
CDR3: CASSYSWTGAYTQYF

D: .
V: TRBV4-2
size: many
J: TRBJ2-7
DNA: TGTGCCAGCAGCCAATCGGTTGACTACGAGCAGTACTTC
CDR3: CASSQSVDYEQYF